Here is one TCR beta chain with its context. Per the authors' pipeline: Cell counts per sample came from amplifying reference gene primers. TCRdb's table, derived via immunoSEQ multiplex PCR, lists solely in-frame clones and lacks some. Clone size and the V and J calls come from that table; the DNA yielded D and trimming. Of about 180,000 clones listed, roughly 87% were seen once; the top ten hold 6.5% to 8.5%. Germline lookup yields CDR1 SQVTM and CDR2 ANQGSEA. CDR3 size: 13 residues. Trimming removed 7 bases at V and 0 bases at J, with 12 bases between. This sample was taken from a study of blood T cell repertoires in COVID-19. At the level of the study: The origin of the acute and convalescent COVID-19 samples was the United States, Italy and Spain.

The Seattle site enrolled patients during active infection and followed them longitudinally. This chain connects TRBV29-1 to TRBJ1-1; a possible D gene is TRBD1 (6 bases). Sequenced input: peripheral blood. This clonotype was obtained from a woman aged 70-85 years with COVID-19, enrolled during active disease. As DNA, the CDR3 is TGCAGCGGATTAAGGGGGTTGAACACTGAAGCTTTCTTT. It codes for CSGLRGLNTEAFF.